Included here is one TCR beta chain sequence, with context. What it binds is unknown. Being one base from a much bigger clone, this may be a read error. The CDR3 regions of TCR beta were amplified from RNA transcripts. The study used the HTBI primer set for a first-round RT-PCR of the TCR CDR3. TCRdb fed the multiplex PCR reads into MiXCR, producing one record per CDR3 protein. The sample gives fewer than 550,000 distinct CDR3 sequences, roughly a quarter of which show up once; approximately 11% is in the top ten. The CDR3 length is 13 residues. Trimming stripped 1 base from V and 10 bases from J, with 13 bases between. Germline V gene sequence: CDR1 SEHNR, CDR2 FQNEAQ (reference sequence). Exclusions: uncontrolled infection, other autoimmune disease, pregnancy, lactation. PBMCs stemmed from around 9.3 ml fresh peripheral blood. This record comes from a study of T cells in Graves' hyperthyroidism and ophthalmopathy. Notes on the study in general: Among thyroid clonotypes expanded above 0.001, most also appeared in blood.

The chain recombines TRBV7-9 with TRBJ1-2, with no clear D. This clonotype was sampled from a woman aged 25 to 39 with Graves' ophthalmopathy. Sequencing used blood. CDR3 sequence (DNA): TGTGCCAGCAGCTTAGACGCACTAGGTGACTACACCTTC. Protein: CASSLDALGDYTF.